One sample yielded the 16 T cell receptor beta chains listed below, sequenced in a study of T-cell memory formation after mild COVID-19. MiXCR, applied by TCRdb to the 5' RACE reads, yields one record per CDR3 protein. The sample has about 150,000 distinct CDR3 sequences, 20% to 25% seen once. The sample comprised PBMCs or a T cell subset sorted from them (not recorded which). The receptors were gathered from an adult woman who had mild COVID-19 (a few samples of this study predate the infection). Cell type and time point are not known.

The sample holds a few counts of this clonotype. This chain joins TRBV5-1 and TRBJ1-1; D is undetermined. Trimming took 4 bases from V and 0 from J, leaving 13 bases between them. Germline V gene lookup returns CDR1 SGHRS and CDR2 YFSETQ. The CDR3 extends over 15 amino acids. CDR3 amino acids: CASSSDGRMNTEAFF. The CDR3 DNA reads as TGCGCCAGCAGCAGCGACGGGAGGATGAACACTGAAGCTTTCTTT.

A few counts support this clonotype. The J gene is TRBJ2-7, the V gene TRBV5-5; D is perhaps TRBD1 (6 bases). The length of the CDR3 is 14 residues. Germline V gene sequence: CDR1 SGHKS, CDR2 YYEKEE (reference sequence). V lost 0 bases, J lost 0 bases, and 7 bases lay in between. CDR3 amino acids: CASSLGQVSYEQYF. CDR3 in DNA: TGTGCCAGCAGCTTGGGACAGGTCTCCTACGAGCAGTACTTC.

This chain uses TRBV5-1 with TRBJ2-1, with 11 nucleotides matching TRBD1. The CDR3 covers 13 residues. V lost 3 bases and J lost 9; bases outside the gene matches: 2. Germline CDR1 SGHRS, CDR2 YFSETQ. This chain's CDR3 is CASSWTGGLEQFF. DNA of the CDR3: TGCGCCAGCAGCTGGACAGGGGGCCTTGAGCAGTTCTTC.

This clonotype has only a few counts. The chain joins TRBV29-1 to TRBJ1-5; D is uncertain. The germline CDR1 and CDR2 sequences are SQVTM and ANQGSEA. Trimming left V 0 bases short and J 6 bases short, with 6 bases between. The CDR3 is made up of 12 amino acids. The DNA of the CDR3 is TGCAGCGTTGAAGATGACGGTCAGCCCCAGCATTTT. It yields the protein CSVEDDGQPQHF.

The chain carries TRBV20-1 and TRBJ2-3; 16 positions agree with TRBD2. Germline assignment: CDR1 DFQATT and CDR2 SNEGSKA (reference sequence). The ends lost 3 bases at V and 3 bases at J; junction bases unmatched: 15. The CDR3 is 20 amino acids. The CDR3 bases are TGCAGTGCTAGGGGCTGGATGGGGACTAGCGGGGGGGAGTTGACAGATACGCAGTATTTT. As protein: CSARGWMGTSGGELTDTQYF.

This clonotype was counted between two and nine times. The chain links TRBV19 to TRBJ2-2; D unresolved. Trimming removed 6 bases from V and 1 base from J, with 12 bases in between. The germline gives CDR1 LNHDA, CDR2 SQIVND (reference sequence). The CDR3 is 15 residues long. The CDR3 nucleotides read TGTGCCAGTAGCCTTCCGCGACAGAACACCGGGGAGCTGTTTTTT. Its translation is CASSLPRQNTGELFF.

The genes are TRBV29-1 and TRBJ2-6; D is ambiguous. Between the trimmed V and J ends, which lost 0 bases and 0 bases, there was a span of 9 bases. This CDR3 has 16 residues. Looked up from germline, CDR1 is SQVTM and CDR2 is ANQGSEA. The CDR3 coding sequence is TGCAGCGTTGAAGATAACAGATACTCTGGGGCCAACGTCCTGACTTTC. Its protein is CSVEDNRYSGANVLTF.

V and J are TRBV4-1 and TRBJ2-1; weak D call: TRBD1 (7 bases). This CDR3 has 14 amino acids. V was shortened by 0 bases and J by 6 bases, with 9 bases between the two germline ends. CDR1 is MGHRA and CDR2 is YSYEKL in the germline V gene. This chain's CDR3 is CASSQEEGANEQFF. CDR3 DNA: TGCGCCAGCAGCCAAGAGGAGGGGGCCAATGAGCAGTTCTTC.

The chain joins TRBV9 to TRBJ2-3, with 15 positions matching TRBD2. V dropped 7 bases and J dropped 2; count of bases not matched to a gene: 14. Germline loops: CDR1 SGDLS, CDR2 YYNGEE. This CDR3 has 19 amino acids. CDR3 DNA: TGTGCCAGCGACAGAGGACTAGCGGGAGGGCCCCGGGTCACAGATACGCAGTATTTT. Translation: CASDRGLAGGPRVTDTQYF.

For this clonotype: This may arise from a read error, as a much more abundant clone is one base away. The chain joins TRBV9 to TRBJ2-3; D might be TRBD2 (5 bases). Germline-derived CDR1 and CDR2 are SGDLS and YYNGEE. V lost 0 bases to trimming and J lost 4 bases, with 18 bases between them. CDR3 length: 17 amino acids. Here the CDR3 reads CASSVAPARGSSDTQYF. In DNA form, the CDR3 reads TGTGCCAGCAGCGTAGCTCCCGCTAGAGGGAGCTCAGATACGCAGTATTTT.

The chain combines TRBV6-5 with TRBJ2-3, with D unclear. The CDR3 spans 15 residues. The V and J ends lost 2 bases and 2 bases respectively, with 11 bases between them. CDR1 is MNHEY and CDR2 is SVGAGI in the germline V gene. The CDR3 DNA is TGTGCCAGCAGTTACGGAGACGGCCACACAGATACGCAGTATTTT. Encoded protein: CASSYGDGHTDTQYF.

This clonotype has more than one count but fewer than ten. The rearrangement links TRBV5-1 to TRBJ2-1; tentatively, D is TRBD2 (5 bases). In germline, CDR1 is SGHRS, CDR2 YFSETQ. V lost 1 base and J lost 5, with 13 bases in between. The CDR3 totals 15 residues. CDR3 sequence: CASSLWLGGNNEQFF. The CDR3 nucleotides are TGCGCCAGCAGCTTGTGGCTAGGAGGTAACAATGAGCAGTTCTTC.

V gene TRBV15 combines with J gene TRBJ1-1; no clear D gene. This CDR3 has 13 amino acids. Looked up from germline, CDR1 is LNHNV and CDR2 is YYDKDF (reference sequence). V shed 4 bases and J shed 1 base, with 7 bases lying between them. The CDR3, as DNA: TGTGCCACCAGCATACATACGAACACTGAAGCTTTCTTT. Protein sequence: CATSIHTNTEAFF. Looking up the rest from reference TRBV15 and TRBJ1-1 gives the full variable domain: DAMVIQNPRYQVTQFGKPVTLSCSQTLNHNVMYWYQQKSSQAPKLLFHYYDKDFNNEADTPDNFQSRRPNTSFCFLDIRSPGLGDTAMYLCATSIHTNTEAFFGQGTRLTVV.

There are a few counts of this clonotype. The CDR3 nucleotides read TGTGCCAGCAGTTCCTACAGCGGGAGGGCCGCTAACAATGAGCAGTTCTTC. Translated, it gives CASSSYSGRAANNEQFF. The genes are TRBV28 and TRBJ2-1, with 10 positions matching TRBD2. The CDR3 is made up of 17 amino acids. Trimming cost V 4 bases and J 5 bases; bases outside gene matches: 11. Looked up from germline, CDR1 is MDHEN and CDR2 is SYDVKM.

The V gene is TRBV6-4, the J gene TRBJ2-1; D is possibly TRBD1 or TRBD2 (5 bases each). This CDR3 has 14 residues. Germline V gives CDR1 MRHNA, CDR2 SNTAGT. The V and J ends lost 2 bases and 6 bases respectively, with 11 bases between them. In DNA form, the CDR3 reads TGTGCCAGCAGTGACGAGGGGCCGGGCAATGAGCAGTTCTTC. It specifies CASSDEGPGNEQFF.

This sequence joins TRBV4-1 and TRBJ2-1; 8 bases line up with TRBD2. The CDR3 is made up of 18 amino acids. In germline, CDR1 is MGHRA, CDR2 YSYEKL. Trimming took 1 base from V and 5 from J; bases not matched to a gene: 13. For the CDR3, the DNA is TGCGCCAGCAGCCAAGTAGGCGGGGGGCCTAAAGAAAACAATGAGCAGTTCTTC. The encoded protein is CASSQVGGGPKENNEQFF.